This entry lists 23 T cell receptor beta chains sequenced from one sample in a study of identical twins. MiXCR, run by TCRdb on the 5' RACE reads, gives a single entry per CDR3 protein. The sample contains roughly 1.6 million distinct CDR3 sequences, around a third of which appear only once. Material: cord blood. The source of these receptors is a newborn girl in good health.

The chain employs TRBV5-1 and TRBJ2-1; 11 positions match TRBD2. Germline V gives CDR1 SGHRS, CDR2 YFSETQ. Trimming cost V 0 bases and J 7 bases; bases outside gene matches: 6. The CDR3 sequence is 16 residues long. The CDR3 DNA follows: TGCGCCAGCAGCTTGGGACCTAGCGGGAGGCTGAATGAGCAGTTCTTC. Amino acids: CASSLGPSGRLNEQFF.

This clonotype was recorded once. CDR3 protein: CASSTDLYNEQFF. CDR3 DNA: TGTGCCAGCTCAACGGACCTATACAATGAGCAGTTCTTC. The V gene is TRBV18, the J gene TRBJ2-1; no firm D call. The ends were cut back, 5 bases at V and 4 bases at J, with 9 bases in the middle. In germline, CDR1 is KGHSH, CDR2 LQKENI. This CDR3 has 13 amino acids.

V gene TRBV9 combines with J gene TRBJ2-2; D ambiguous. Germline V gives CDR1 SGDLS, CDR2 YYNGEE. The CDR3 covers 16 residues. V lost 0 bases, J lost 4 bases, and 13 bases lay in between. The CDR3 DNA reads as TGTGCCAGCAGCGTAGTCTCGGCACCTAGCACCGGGGAGCTGTTTTTT. Translation gives CASSVVSAPSTGELFF.

The gene calls are TRBV5-1 and TRBJ2-7, with TRBD2 matching over 13 bases. Germline V lookup: CDR1 SGHRS, CDR2 YFSETQ. J gave up 7 bases and V 0 bases, and 16 bases lay outside the gene matches. This CDR3 comprises 19 residues. CDR3 DNA sequence: TGCGCCAGCAGCTTGGATGGACTAGCGGGGGTGGCCTCCTACAATGAGCAGTACTTC. This encodes CASSLDGLAGVASYNEQYF.

The rearrangement uses TRBV5-1 and TRBJ2-7; 8 bases align to TRBD1. With V trimmed by 4 bases and J by 0 bases, 3 bases remained unmatched. CDR1 is SGHRS and CDR2 is YFSETQ in the germline V gene. This CDR3 spans 14 amino acids. The CDR3 protein is CASSQDRASYEQYF. DNA for the CDR3: TGCGCCAGCAGCCAGGACAGGGCCTCCTACGAGCAGTACTTC.

This clonotype was counted only a few times. The chain employs TRBV4-1 and TRBJ1-2, with 7 bases matching TRBD1. This CDR3 has 15 amino acids. Germline CDR1 and CDR2: MGHRA and YSYEKL. The ends lost 0 bases at V and 3 bases at J; junction bases unmatched: 4. In DNA form, the CDR3 reads TGCGCCAGCAGCCAAGATGGCAGGGGGTACTATGGCTACACCTTC. It yields the protein CASSQDGRGYYGYTF.

Note on this clonotype: One end of the junction fails to match germline, which may point to a read error. This chain links TRBV28 with TRBJ2-7; 14 nucleotides align to TRBD2. The last part of the DNA fits TRBJ2-4 better; the J call may be wrong. The CDR3 sequence is 16 residues long. Looked up from germline, CDR1 is MDHEN and CDR2 is SYDVKM. This CDR3 reads CAGRTSGRRGINIQYF. DNA for the CDR3: TGTGCCGGCAGGACTAGCGGGAGGAGAGGAATCAACATTCAGTACTTC.

In this sample, this clonotype turned up a few times. The V and J genes are TRBV7-9 and TRBJ2-1; TRBD2 agrees at 9 bases. CDR3 length: 17 residues. Per the germline V gene, CDR1 is SEHNR and CDR2 is FQNEAQ (reference sequence). V lost 4 bases and J lost 0; bases outside the gene matches: 7. The CDR3 spells CASSSLAGELSYNEQFF. In DNA, the CDR3 is TGTGCCAGCAGCTCCTTAGCGGGGGAGCTCTCCTACAATGAGCAGTTCTTC.

This clonotype was detected a few times. The chain combines TRBV10-3 with TRBJ2-4; the match to TRBD2 covers 10 bases. The germline V gene has CDR1 ENHRY and CDR2 SYGVKD. CDR3 length: 20 amino acids. Trimming cost V 2 bases and J 1 base; bases outside gene matches: 14. CDR3 residues: CAISEPFTPLAGEAKNIQYF. The CDR3 nucleotides are TGTGCCATCAGTGAGCCCTTTACCCCGCTAGCGGGGGAGGCCAAAAACATTCAGTACTTC.

V usage is TRBV6-1 and J usage is TRBJ1-1; the D is unclear. Germline CDR1 MNHNS, CDR2 SASEGT. The V and J ends lost 4 bases and 1 base respectively, with 13 bases between them. CDR3 length: 15 amino acids. In nucleotides, the CDR3 is TGTGCCAGCAGTGCGGCCAACCAGTCGAACACTGAAGCTTTCTTT. Its protein is CASSAANQSNTEAFF.

V usage is TRBV29-1 and J usage is TRBJ1-2, with 7 bases lining up with TRBD1. CDR3 size: 14 residues. The germline V gene has CDR1 SQVTM and CDR2 ANQGSEA. CDR3 sequence (DNA): TGCAACGCGGGGTACCGGGACAGAGATTATGGCTACACCTTC. Its protein product is CNAGYRDRDYGYTF.

This clonotype showed up just a few times. This chain connects TRBV7-8 to TRBJ2-3; 8 positions match TRBD2. CDR3 size: 18 residues. Germline V gene data show CDR1 as SGHVS and CDR2 as FQNEAQ. V lost 1 base and J lost 2; bases outside the gene matches: 11. CDR3 nucleotides: TGTGCCAGCAGCTTAGAGGGTAGCGGGGACCACCTCACAGATACGCAGTATTTT. It codes for CASSLEGSGDHLTDTQYF.

This clonotype was seen a few times. This rearrangement joins TRBV9 to TRBJ2-4; 7 bases are a match to TRBD1. V lost 3 bases, J lost 6 bases, and 12 bases stayed unmatched. Germline V lookup: CDR1 SGDLS, CDR2 YYNGEE. CDR3 size: 16 residues. CDR3 amino acids: CASSEYEGGWGNIQYF. The CDR3 DNA sequence: TGTGCCAGCAGCGAGTACGAAGGGGGCTGGGGAAACATTCAGTACTTC.

CDR3 bases: TGTGCCACCAGGGCGACAGGAGGGAATCAGCCCCAGCATTTT. It codes for CATRATGGNQPQHF. The rearrangement joins TRBV24-1 to TRBJ1-5; a weak D match, TRBD1 (6 bases). The germline CDR1 and CDR2 sequences are KGHDR and SFDVKD. The V end was cut by 7 bases, the J end by 4 bases, with 13 bases between. This CDR3 contains 14 residues.

This clonotype has just a few counts. The V gene is TRBV7-9, the J gene TRBJ2-1; D possibly corresponds to TRBD1 (6 bases). In germline, CDR1 is SEHNR, CDR2 FQNEAQ (reference sequence). V was shortened by 1 base and J by 5 bases, with 15 bases between the two germline ends. The CDR3 runs 16 residues. The CDR3 is CASSLVVGARNNEQFF. DNA for the CDR3: TGTGCCAGCAGCTTAGTGGTGGGGGCGCGAAACAATGAGCAGTTCTTC.

The genes are TRBV12-3 or TRBV12-4 and TRBJ2-3; D remains unclear. The CDR3 totals 14 residues. Trimming shortened V by 0 bases and J by 5 bases, and 9 bases separated the two germline ends. CDR3 sequence: CASSLASYLDTQYF. The CDR3 nucleotides are TGTGCCAGCAGTTTAGCGTCCTATTTAGATACGCAGTATTTT.

The chain combines TRBV20-1 with TRBJ2-7; D ambiguous. The CDR3 sequence is 11 residues long. Between the trimmed V and J ends, which lost 7 bases and 0 bases, there was a span of 7 bases. CDR1 is DFQATT, CDR2 SNEGSKA, per germline (reference sequence). The CDR3 DNA follows: TGCAGTGTTCCCAGCTCCTACGAGCAGTACTTC. This translates into CSVPSSYEQYF.

This clonotype turned up a few times. The chain is built from TRBV20-1 and TRBJ2-3, with D possibly being TRBD2 (5 bases). The V end was cut by 6 bases, the J end by 0 bases, with 16 bases between. Germline values: CDR1 DFQATT, CDR2 SNEGSKA (reference sequence). This CDR3 contains 15 residues. CDR3 coding DNA: TGCAGTGCCGGGATCGGAGCGCTTAGCACAGATACGCAGTATTTT. Translating gives CSAGIGALSTDTQYF.

For the CDR3, the DNA is TGTGCCAGCGGAACCGACCGTGGTGAAGCTTTCTTT. Protein product: CASGTDRGEAFF. The V gene is TRBV12-3 or TRBV12-4, the J gene TRBJ1-1; the D is unclear. The CDR3 length is 12 residues. V was shortened by 8 bases and J by 7 bases, with 14 bases between the two germline ends.

This clonotype was counted between two and nine times. The rearrangement joins TRBV10-3 to TRBJ2-7; 7 bases match TRBD2. V gave up 0 bases and J gave up 5 bases; unmatched junction bases: 7. CDR3 length: 15 amino acids. Germline values: CDR1 ENHRY, CDR2 SYGVKD. In DNA, the CDR3 is TGTGCCATCAGTGAGTCGAAGGGGAGGGGTGACGAGCAGTACTTC. It codes for CAISESKGRGDEQYF.

This clonotype has ten or more counts. V and J are TRBV4-2 and TRBJ2-7, with D perhaps matching TRBD1 (5 bases). The CDR3 contains 12 residues. The V gene's germline CDR1 is LGHNA and CDR2 YNFKEQ. Trimming removed 6 bases at V and 3 bases at J, with 9 bases between. The CDR3 loop reads CASSQGNYEQYF. The DNA of the CDR3 is TGTGCCAGCAGTCAGGGAAACTACGAGCAGTACTTC.

This chain connects TRBV9 to TRBJ1-2, with D uncertain. The CDR3 is 14 residues long. The V end was cut by 0 bases, the J end by 2 bases, with 8 bases between. Germline V lookup: CDR1 SGDLS, CDR2 YYNGEE. The CDR3 coding sequence is TGTGCCAGCAGCGTAGCCGCCCTAAACTATGGCTACACCTTC. Protein sequence: CASSVAALNYGYTF.

To note about this clonotype: One junction end does not reproduce the germline sequence, and a read error may be involved. The J gene is TRBJ2-1, the V gene TRBV7-9; D is undetermined. Germline V gives CDR1 SEHNR, CDR2 FQNEAQ (reference sequence). The CDR3 runs 14 residues. The CDR3 DNA is TGTGCCTGCAGCTCACAACCCGGGTCGAATGAGCAGTTCTTC. The encoded protein is CACSSQPGSNEQFF.